This TCR beta chain came from a study of regulatory T cells in long-lasting Graves disease. Time point given: newly diagnosed GD, antithyroid drugs for less than 3 months. From PBMCs, RNA was extracted and then used to make the TCR library. The authors built TCR beta libraries using iRepertoire HTBI primers and Arm-PCR of CDR3 regions. TCRdb re-called the multiplex PCR reads through MiXCR, storing one row per CDR3 protein. The data contain more than 350,000 distinct CDR3 sequences, 15% of them seen just once; the ten biggest clones take up 16%. This clonotype turned up a few times. A much bigger clone sits one base away, suggesting this may be a read error. The same data also went into a second study, on T cells in Graves' hyperthyroidism and ophthalmopathy.

The source of this sequence is a woman younger than 45 with Graves disease. The sample was peripheral blood mononuclear cells (PBMCs), taken at new diagnosis, from a patient treated with antithyroid drugs.

The CDR3 protein is CVWSVRGDTQYF. The CDR3 bases are TGTGTCTGGAGTGTTCGGGGAGATACGCAGTATTTT. The chain combines TRBV30 with TRBJ2-3, with D tentatively TRBD2 (5 bases). Germline V gene data show CDR1 as GTSNPN and CDR2 as SVGIG (reference sequence). This CDR3 comprises 12 residues.